Below, one T cell receptor beta chain is given with its context. The antigen is undetermined. CDR3 length: 14 amino acids. V lost 6 bases and J 8 bases, leaving 16 bases between the germline ends. Germline V lookup: CDR1 MNHNY, CDR2 SVGAGI (reference sequence). Sequencing was performed with immunoSEQ multiplex PCR; in TCRdb, only in-frame clones are kept and a portion is missing. The table has about 120,000 clones, roughly 90% seen once. The source of the sample is a study of T cell responses to AZD1222 COVID-19 vaccine. Study outcomes and limitations: Only five or six people who got AZD1222 tested seropositive at baseline.

This chain connects TRBV6-6 to TRBJ1-4; D gene uncertain. This receptor was identified in an adult in good health. The material sequenced was peripheral blood, taken on day 0 of AZD1222 vaccination. CDR3 residues: CASSLIEDLEKLFF. The CDR3 DNA reads TGTGCCAGCAGCCTAATAGAGGATTTGGAAAAACTGTTTTTT.